A single sample gave rise to the 32 T cell receptor beta chains below, sequenced in a study of cytomegalovirus exposure and HLA in healthy donors. Libraries were prepared by immunoSEQ multiplex PCR; TCRdb keeps only in-frame clonotypes and omits some of them. This sample carries about 70,000 clones, about 95% of them seen once, and the ten largest clones take about 2.1%. The material sequenced was PBMCs. All receptors derive from a woman aged 18-35 years in good health and CMV-seropositive.

The V call is TRBV11-2, the J call TRBJ2-3; D is perhaps TRBD2 (5 bases). V was trimmed by 2 bases and J by 0 bases, leaving 12 bases between them. This CDR3 has 16 amino acids. Germline lookup yields CDR1 SGHAT and CDR2 FQNNGV. CDR3 DNA: TGTGCCAGCAGCTTAATTACTAGTAGCAGCACAGATACGCAGTATTTT. This codes for CASSLITSSSTDTQYF.

The rearrangement joins TRBV5-1 to TRBJ2-2; 11 nucleotides line up with TRBD2. This CDR3 is built from 15 residues. Germline-derived CDR1 and CDR2 are SGHRS and YFSETQ. V was clipped by 4 bases and J by 4 bases; unmatched bases: 3. CDR3 in amino acids: CASSVTSGSTGELFF. The CDR3 coding sequence is TGCGCCAGCAGCGTTACTAGCGGGAGCACCGGGGAGCTGTTTTTT.

V is TRBV5-4 and J is TRBJ2-7; tentatively, D is TRBD2 (6 bases). The CDR3 covers 15 residues. V was pared by 4 bases and J by 1 base, with 15 bases between. CDR1 SGHNT and CDR2 YYREEE come from the germline V gene (reference sequence). The CDR3 DNA is TGTGCCAGCAGCAGCGGTATACTAGCATCCTACGAGCAGTACTTC. The encoded protein is CASSSGILASYEQYF.

The rearrangement uses TRBV6-5 and TRBJ1-5; no firm D call. CDR1 and CDR2 from the germline V gene are MNHEY and SVGAGI. Trimming cost V 5 bases and J 2 bases, with 10 bases left between them. CDR3 length: 14 residues. The CDR3 DNA sequence: TGTGCCAGCAGTGGGTCCCGGGGCAATCAGCCCCAGCATTTT. Protein sequence: CASSGSRGNQPQHF.

The V and J genes are TRBV6-1 and TRBJ2-1; 10 bases fit TRBD2. This CDR3 comprises 15 residues. Per the germline V gene, CDR1 is MNHNS and CDR2 is SASEGT. V shed 6 bases, J shed 6 bases, and the junction held 8 bases outside the gene matches. The CDR3: CASSAAGTSANEQFF. In nucleotides, the CDR3 is TGTGCCAGCAGCGCGGCCGGGACTAGCGCCAATGAGCAGTTCTTC.

The CDR3 protein is CASETRGPEYEQYF. The DNA of the CDR3 is TGTGCCAGCGAGACCAGGGGCCCGGAATACGAGCAGTACTTC. V and J are TRBV6-1 and TRBJ2-7, with D perhaps TRBD1 (6 bases). V gave up 8 bases and J gave up 4 bases, with 18 bases separating them. The germline V gene encodes CDR1 MNHNS and CDR2 SASEGT. The CDR3 covers 14 residues.

This chain joins TRBV7-9 and TRBJ2-5, with D unclear. This CDR3 is 13 amino acids long. Germline CDR1 is SEHNR and CDR2 is FQNEAQ (reference sequence). V dropped 8 bases and J dropped 4 bases, with 14 bases sitting between them. CDR3: CASFPPTGETQYF. CDR3 nucleotides: TGTGCCAGCTTTCCCCCTACGGGAGAGACCCAGTACTTC.

This clone is medium-sized within its sample. This chain links TRBV2 with TRBJ1-5; TRBD1 aligns across 10 bases. V trimming: 6 bases; J trimming: 6 bases; junction bases outside the gene matches: 8. The CDR3 is made up of 15 amino acids. Germline V gives CDR1 SNHLY, CDR2 FYNNEI. The CDR3 spells CASRETDRGIQPQHF. As DNA, the CDR3 is TGTGCCAGCAGGGAAACGGACAGGGGGATTCAGCCCCAGCATTTT.

This chain connects TRBV30 to TRBJ2-2, with a weak D call TRBD1 (6 bases). The ends were cut back, 2 bases at V and 6 bases at J, with 10 bases in the middle. CDR1 is GTSNPN and CDR2 is SVGIG in the germline V gene (reference sequence). CDR3 size: 13 residues. The CDR3 nucleotides read TGTGCCTGGAGTTACAGGGTGTCCGGGGAGCTGTTTTTT. Encoded protein: CAWSYRVSGELFF.

This chain connects TRBV29-1 to TRBJ1-1, with D possibly matching TRBD1 (6 bases). Between the trimmed V and J ends, which lost 5 bases and 1 base, there was a span of 8 bases. The V gene's germline CDR1 is SQVTM and CDR2 ANQGSEA. This CDR3 is built from 12 residues. CDR3 bases: TGCAGCGTTCAGACAGGGAACACTGAAGCTTTCTTT. It specifies CSVQTGNTEAFF.

The V call is TRBV6-1, the J call TRBJ2-7, with 10 positions matching TRBD2. Germline trimming cut 3 bases from V and 4 bases from J; bases unmatched to any gene: 15. This CDR3 contains 18 residues. Germline lookup yields CDR1 MNHNS and CDR2 SASEGT. In DNA form, the CDR3 reads TGTGCCAGCAGTGACGGCCCTACTAGCGGGAATACAAGGTACGAGCAGTACTTC. Its translation is CASSDGPTSGNTRYEQYF.

The V call is TRBV12-5, the J call TRBJ1-2; TRBD1 matches at 7 bases. Germline CDR1 is LGHNT and CDR2 is FRNRAP. The CDR3 runs 14 residues. J lost 6 bases, V lost 1 base, and 5 bases had no gene match. In DNA form, the CDR3 reads TGTGCTAGTGGTTTGGGAGTTCAGGGGGATGGCTACACCTTC. It translates to CASGLGVQGDGYTF.

The rearrangement links TRBV30 to TRBJ1-4, with TRBD1 matching over 8 bases. The CDR3 is 13 amino acids. Trimming took 7 bases from V and 4 from J; bases not matched to a gene: 5. Germline lookup yields CDR1 GTSNPN and CDR2 SVGIG (reference sequence). CDR3 DNA: TGTGCCTCAGACAGGGGACTTAATGAAAAACTGTTTTTT. Translation: CASDRGLNEKLFF.

The rearrangement joins TRBV6-6 to TRBJ2-1; possible D gene TRBD2, 5 bases. The CDR3 is 12 residues long. Germline V gives CDR1 MNHNY, CDR2 SVGAGI (reference sequence). Trimming left V 5 bases short and J 7 bases short, with 9 bases between. The CDR3, as DNA: TGTGCCAGCAGTGATAGCGCGAATGAGCAGTTCTTC. Amino acid sequence: CASSDSANEQFF.

The chain links TRBV4-1 to TRBJ2-7, with D perhaps TRBD1 (5 bases). This CDR3 has 15 residues. V lost 2 bases, J lost 4 bases, and 15 bases lay in between. Germline assignment: CDR1 MGHRA and CDR2 YSYEKL. CDR3 nucleotides: TGCGCCAGCAGCCAAATCGACAGCCATGGGTACGAGCAGTACTTC. It is translated as CASSQIDSHGYEQYF.

The rearrangement uses TRBV4-3 and TRBJ2-6; D not resolved. Germline V lookup: CDR1 LGHNA, CDR2 YSLEER. V shed 3 bases and J shed 2 bases, with 5 bases lying between them. The CDR3 runs to 14 residues. The CDR3 DNA sequence: TGCGCCAGCAGCCACCGAGCTGGGGCCAACGTCCTGACTTTC. Protein sequence: CASSHRAGANVLTF.

V usage is TRBV20-1 and J usage is TRBJ2-5; D unclear. Germline V gene lookup returns CDR1 DFQATT and CDR2 SNEGSKA (reference sequence). Trimming shortened V by 3 bases and J by 4 bases, and 6 bases separated the two germline ends. The CDR3 is made up of 11 amino acids. The CDR3 DNA sequence: TGCAGTGCTAGGTTTCTAGAGACCCAGTACTTC. It translates to CSARFLETQYF.

This clone was counted once. This sequence joins TRBV2 and TRBJ2-5; the D gene is possibly TRBD2 (5 bases). Trimming stripped 7 bases from V and 5 bases from J, with 20 bases between. Germline loops: CDR1 SNHLY, CDR2 FYNNEI. CDR3 size: 15 residues. The CDR3 loop is CASNSVLAARETQYF. The CDR3 bases are TGTGCCAGCAATTCCGTTCTAGCAGCCCGTGAGACCCAGTACTTC.

The chain has TRBV14 and TRBJ2-1, with 10 bases identical to TRBD2. Germline CDR1 reads SGHDN; CDR2 reads FVKESK. The CDR3 runs 14 residues. V trimming: 5 bases; J trimming: 3 bases; junction bases outside the gene matches: 1. The CDR3: CASSRLAGYNEQFF. The CDR3 DNA reads as TGTGCCAGCAGCAGACTAGCGGGCTACAATGAGCAGTTCTTC.

V is TRBV7-9 and J is TRBJ1-2; D is uncertain. The length of the CDR3 is 13 residues. V was pared by 1 base and J by 8 bases, with 11 bases between. CDR1 and CDR2 (germline): SEHNR, FQNEAQ (reference sequence). The CDR3: CASSLGALEGYTF. CDR3 DNA: TGTGCCAGCAGCTTAGGAGCCCTTGAAGGCTACACCTTC.

The chain recombines TRBV30 with TRBJ1-6; 10 positions agree with TRBD1. Trimming took 5 bases from V and 8 from J; bases not matched to a gene: 3. CDR1 and CDR2 from the germline V gene are GTSNPN and SVGIG (reference sequence). The length of the CDR3 is 13 residues. The CDR3 sequence: CAWVGTGDSPLHF. CDR3 nucleotides: TGTGCCTGGGTCGGGACAGGGGATTCACCCCTCCACTTT.

This chain links TRBV19 with TRBJ2-1; TRBD2 matches 11 bases. Germline V gene lookup returns CDR1 LNHDA and CDR2 SQIVND (reference sequence). With V trimmed by 6 bases and J by 5 bases, 9 bases remained unmatched. The CDR3 has 16 residues. CDR3 sequence reads: CASSPIAGGINNEQFF. DNA of the CDR3: TGTGCCAGTAGCCCCATAGCGGGAGGGATTAACAATGAGCAGTTCTTC.

This chain uses TRBV7-9 with TRBJ2-3; possibly TRBD2 for D (7 bases). The germline V gene encodes CDR1 SEHNR and CDR2 FQNEAQ (reference sequence). The CDR3 sequence is 15 residues long. The ends were cut back, 4 bases at V and 7 bases at J, with 18 bases in the middle. The CDR3 DNA is TGTGCCAGCAGCTCAAGACAGGACGGGGGGAATACGCAGTATTTT. It translates to CASSSRQDGGNTQYF.

The rearrangement links TRBV7-9 to TRBJ2-3, with D maybe TRBD2 (6 bases). The germline V and J ends were trimmed by 5 bases and 8 bases, with 14 bases remaining between them. The CDR3 sequence is 13 residues long. Germline CDR1 SEHNR, CDR2 FQNEAQ (reference sequence). DNA of the CDR3: TGTGCCAGCAGCCCCCGGGACTGGGGTACGCAGTATTTT. This gives the protein CASSPRDWGTQYF. The entire variable domain, with the rest obtained from reference TRBV7-9 and TRBJ2-3, is as follows: DTGVSQNPRHKITKRGQNVTFRCDPISEHNRLYWYRQTLGQGPEFLTYFQNEAQLEKSRLLSDRFSAERPKGSFSTLEIQRTEQGDSAMYLCASSPRDWGTQYFGPGTRLTVL.

The rearrangement uses TRBV7-2 and TRBJ2-3; 8 nucleotides align to TRBD2. Germline lookup yields CDR1 SGHTA and CDR2 FQGNSA. Unmatched junction bases numbered 10, after V lost 5 bases and J lost 0 bases. The CDR3 sequence is 17 residues long. Here the CDR3 reads CASSPQSGGTSTDTQYF. CDR3 bases: TGTGCCAGCAGCCCCCAGAGCGGGGGAACTAGCACAGATACGCAGTATTTT.

Only one count was recorded for this clone. The chain has TRBV5-6 and TRBJ1-2; tentatively, D is TRBD1 (5 bases). V was cut by 4 bases and J by 1 base, with 11 bases left in between. There are 14 residues in the CDR3. From germline, CDR1 is SGHDT and CDR2 YYEEEE. The CDR3 DNA sequence: TGTGCCAGCAGCCGACCCGACAGTAACTATGGCTACACCTTC. Amino acid sequence: CASSRPDSNYGYTF. Full variable domain (missing parts from reference TRBV5-6 and TRBJ1-2): DAGVTQSPTHLIKTRGQQVTLRCSPKSGHDTVSWYQQALGQGPQFIFQYYEEEERQRGNFPDRFSGHQFPNYSSELNVNALLLGDSALYLCASSRPDSNYGYTFGSGTRLTVV.

V usage is TRBV11-2 and J usage is TRBJ1-1, with TRBD1 matching over 8 bases. V was pared by 8 bases and J by 4 bases, with 3 bases of the junction left unmatched. The CDR3 totals 12 residues. CDR1 is SGHAT, CDR2 FQNNGV, per germline. The CDR3 spells CASQGASTEAFF. CDR3 DNA: TGTGCCAGCCAGGGGGCTAGCACTGAAGCTTTCTTT.

V gene TRBV30 combines with J gene TRBJ2-7; the D is unclear. This CDR3 is 14 amino acids long. The V gene's germline CDR1 is GTSNPN and CDR2 SVGIG (reference sequence). Trimming pared 2 bases from V and 0 bases from J, leaving 11 bases between. CDR3 in DNA: TGTGCCTGGAGTTACCAAAGGAGCTCCTACGAGCAGTACTTC. Translation: CAWSYQRSSYEQYF.

This clone appeared once. The rearrangement links TRBV29-1 to TRBJ1-4, with a tentative D call TRBD1 (5 bases). The length of the CDR3 is 14 residues. Trimming shortened V by 2 bases and J by 7 bases, and 14 bases separated the two germline ends. Germline V gene sequence: CDR1 SQVTM, CDR2 ANQGSEA. In DNA, the CDR3 is TGCAGCGTTGAATCGCAGGGAAGAAGTGAAAAACTGTTTTTT. Residues: CSVESQGRSEKLFF.

The gene calls are TRBV19 and TRBJ2-2, with unresolved D. V was cut by 3 bases and J by 1 base, with 6 bases left in between. This CDR3 comprises 14 residues. Germline CDR1 reads LNHDA; CDR2 reads SQIVND (reference sequence). In nucleotides, the CDR3 is TGTGCCAGTAGTATCTCCCTGAACACCGGGGAGCTGTTTTTT. Residues: CASSISLNTGELFF.

The chain couples TRBV6-5 to TRBJ2-2; 8 nucleotides line up with TRBD2. Germline CDR1 is MNHEY and CDR2 is SVGAGI. Unmatched junction bases numbered 6, after V lost 1 base and J lost 5 bases. The CDR3 runs to 16 residues. The CDR3 DNA is TGTGCCAGCAGTTACTGGGCGGGAGGCGTTACCGGGGAGCTGTTTTTT. Amino acid sequence: CASSYWAGGVTGELFF.

This clone was picked up one time. The rearrangement links TRBV4-2 to TRBJ1-5; the D is unclear. The V end lost 4 bases, the J end lost 8 bases, and 18 bases lay between the germline ends. CDR1 LGHNA and CDR2 YNFKEQ come from the germline V gene. This CDR3 is built from 15 residues. CDR3 coding DNA: TGTGCCAGCAGCCCCACCGTGGGGAGTTCGGAGCCCCAGCATTTT. Translated: CASSPTVGSSEPQHF.